This T cell receptor beta chain originates from a study of blood T cells in healthy people across ages. The second PCR ran roughly 6 to 11 cycles with a sample-barcoded 5' primer and J-beta primers. All samples gave at least 2.5 million CDR3-containing paired-end reads. TCRdb fed the 5' RACE reads into MiXCR, producing one record per CDR3 protein. The sample has fewer than 2,000,000 distinct CDR3 sequences; about two fifths are singletons. Worth noting for this clonotype: Its antigen is not known.

The CDR3 is 15 residues long. J gave up 9 bases and V 8 bases, and 11 bases lay outside the gene matches. Findings of the study overall: A strong correlation between TCR beta diversity and naive T cell percentage was seen. As age increased, TCR beta diversity per million T cells fell in a roughly linear fashion.

Donors gave around 10 milliliters of peripheral blood apiece. The sequencing sample was made of blood. The rearrangement uses TRBV12-3 or TRBV12-4 and TRBJ2-1; 12 positions agree with TRBD2. This TCR was recovered from a human donor in good health. The CDR3 DNA reads as TGTGCCAGCTCCGTAGGCTCGGGACTAGCGGGTGAGCAGTTCTTC. As protein: CASSVGSGLAGEQFF.